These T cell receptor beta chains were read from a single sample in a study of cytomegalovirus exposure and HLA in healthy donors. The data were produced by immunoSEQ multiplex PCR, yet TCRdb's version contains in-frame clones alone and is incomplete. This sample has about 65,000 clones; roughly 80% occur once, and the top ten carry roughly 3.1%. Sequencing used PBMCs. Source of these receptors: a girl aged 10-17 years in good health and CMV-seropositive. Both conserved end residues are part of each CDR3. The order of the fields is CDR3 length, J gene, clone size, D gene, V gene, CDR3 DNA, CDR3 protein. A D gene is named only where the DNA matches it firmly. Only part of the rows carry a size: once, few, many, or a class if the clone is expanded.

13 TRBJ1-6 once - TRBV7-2 TGTGCCAGCAGCTCAACATACAATTCACCCCTCCACTTT CASSSTYNSPLHF
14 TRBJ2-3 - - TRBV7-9 TGTGCCAGCAGCTTAGCCGAGAAAACAGATACGCAGTATTTT CASSLAEKTDTQYF
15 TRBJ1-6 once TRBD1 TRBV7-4 TGTGCCAGCAGCTTCCGGGACAGGGTGTATTCACCCCTCCACTTT CASSFRDRVYSPLHF
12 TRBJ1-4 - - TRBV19 TGTGCCAGTAAATGGGGAGGCGAAAAACTGTTTTTT CASKWGGEKLFF
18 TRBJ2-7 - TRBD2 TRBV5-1 TGCGCCAGCAGCTTGGGGGGGTCGGGGCTAGCGGGAGCCTACGAGCAGTACTTC CASSLGGSGLAGAYEQYF
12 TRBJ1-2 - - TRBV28 TGTGCCAGCAGTTTAGCAGACTATGGCTACACCTTC CASSLADYGYTF
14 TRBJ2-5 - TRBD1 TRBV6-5 TGTGCCAGCAGTAGGACAGGGCGATGGGAGACCCAGTACTTC CASSRTGRWETQYF
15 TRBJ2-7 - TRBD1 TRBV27 TGTGCCAGCGGACAGGGGTTCAGCCCTTCCTACGAGCAGTACTTC CASGQGFSPSYEQYF
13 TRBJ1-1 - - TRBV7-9 TGTGCCAGCAGCTTACAGGGTAACACTGAAGCTTTCTTT CASSLQGNTEAFF
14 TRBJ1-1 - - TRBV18 TGTGCCAGCTCACCAAACAGGGAGAACACTGAAGCTTTCTTT CASSPNRENTEAFF
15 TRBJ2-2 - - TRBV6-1 TGTGCCAGCAGTGTCCTTCAGGGGAACACCGGGGAGCTGTTTTTT CASSVLQGNTGELFF
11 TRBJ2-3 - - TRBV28 TGTGCCAGCAGTTTCCAAGATACGCAGTATTTT CASSFQDTQYF
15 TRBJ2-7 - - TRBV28 TGTGCCAGCACCCCACAAGCTCGGGGATCCTACGAGCAGTACTTC CASTPQARGSYEQYF
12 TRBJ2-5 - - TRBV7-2 TGTGCCAGCAGCCTGATGGGGGCCACCCAGTACTTC CASSLMGATQYF
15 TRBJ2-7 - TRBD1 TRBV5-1 TGCGCCAGCAGCTTGAGCGGACAGGGGTCCTACGAGCAGTACTTC CASSLSGQGSYEQYF
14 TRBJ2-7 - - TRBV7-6 TGTGCCAGCAGCTTAGACGTGAGGCCCCTCGAGCAGTACTTC CASSLDVRPLEQYF
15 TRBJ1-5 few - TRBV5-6 TGTGCCAGCAGCTTGGCCGACATTACCAATCAGCCCCAGCATTTT CASSLADITNQPQHF
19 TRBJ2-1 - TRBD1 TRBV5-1 TGCGCCAGCAGCTCGAGGCCGGGACAGGGAGTCTCGATGGTCAATGAGCAGTTCTTC CASSSRPGQGVSMVNEQFF
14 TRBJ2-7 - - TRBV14 TGTGCCAGCAGCCAAGATCTCAGTTCCTACGAGCAGTACTTC CASSQDLSSYEQYF
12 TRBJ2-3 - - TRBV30 TGTGCCTGGGGCAGGGGCACAGATACGCAGTATTTT CAWGRGTDTQYF
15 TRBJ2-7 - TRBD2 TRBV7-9 TGTGCCAGCAGCCCCTGGGGCGGGGGTTCCTACGAGCAGTACTTC CASSPWGGGSYEQYF
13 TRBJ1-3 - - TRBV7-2 TGTGCCAGCAGCTTACCAGGGTCCGTCACCATATATTTT CASSLPGSVTIYF
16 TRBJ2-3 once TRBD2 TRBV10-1 TGCGCCAGCAGTGAGTCTGGACGGGAGGTCACAGATACGCAGTATTTT CASSESGREVTDTQYF
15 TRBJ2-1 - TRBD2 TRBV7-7 TGTGCCAGCAGCGCAGGGACTAGCACTGGGAATGAGCAGTTCTTC CASSAGTSTGNEQFF
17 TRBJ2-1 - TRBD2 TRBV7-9 TGTGCCAGCAGCTTAGAGAGGACTAGCGGGAGTAATAATGAGCAGTTCTTC CASSLERTSGSNNEQFF
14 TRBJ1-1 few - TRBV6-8 TGTGCCAGCAGTTACCCACATATGAACACTGAAGCTTTCTTT CASSYPHMNTEAFF
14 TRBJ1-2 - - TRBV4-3 TGCGCCAGCAGCCAGGGGCGAGGCCCTTATGGCTACACCTTC CASSQGRGPYGYTF
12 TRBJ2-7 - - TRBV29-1 TGCAGCGTTATGACAGGCCCCTACGAGCAGTACTTC CSVMTGPYEQYF
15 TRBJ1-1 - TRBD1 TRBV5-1 TGCGCCAGCAGATTTACAGGGGGCTATAACACTGAAGCTTTCTTT CASRFTGGYNTEAFF
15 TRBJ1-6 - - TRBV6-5 TGTGCCAGCTCGATGAGTGACTCCTATAATTCACCCCTCCACTTT CASSMSDSYNSPLHF
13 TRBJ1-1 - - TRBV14 TGTGCCAGCAGCCGACTTGGCAGCACTGAAGCTTTCTTT CASSRLGSTEAFF
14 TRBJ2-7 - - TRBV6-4 TGTGCCAGCAGAGCGCAGGGGCCCAACTACGAGCAGTACTTC CASRAQGPNYEQYF
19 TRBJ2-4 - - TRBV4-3 TGCGCCAGCAGCCCCATCGTCCTAAGGGATCAGGGGTGGACGGACATTCAGTACTTC CASSPIVLRDQGWTDIQYF
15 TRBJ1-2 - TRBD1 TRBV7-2 TGTGCCAGCAGCTTGGAGCTACAGGGGGCGAGTGGCTACACCTTC CASSLELQGASGYTF
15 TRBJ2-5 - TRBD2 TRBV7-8 TGTGCCAGCAGCCCCCGTAGCGGGACGGTTCGAGCCCAGTACTTC CASSPRSGTVRAQYF
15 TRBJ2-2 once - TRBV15 TGTGCCACCAGCAGAGTGGGACAAGTCACCGGGGAGCTGTTTTTT CATSRVGQVTGELFF
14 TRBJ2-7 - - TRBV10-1 TGCGCCAGCAGAGCAGACATTTACTCCTACGAGCAGTACTTC CASRADIYSYEQYF
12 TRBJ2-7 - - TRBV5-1 TGCGCCAGCAGGGAAGGGGGTTACGAGCAGTACTTC CASREGGYEQYF
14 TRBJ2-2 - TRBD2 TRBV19 TGTGCCAGTAGTGCCCGACTAGCGCCGGGGGAGCTGTTTTTT CASSARLAPGELFF
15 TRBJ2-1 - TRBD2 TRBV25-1 TGTGCCAGCAGACTAGCGGGCCAAGCCTACAATGAGCAGTTCTTC CASRLAGQAYNEQFF
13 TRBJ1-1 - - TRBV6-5 TGTGCCAGCAGTCTATCAGGGGACACTGAAGCTTTCTTT CASSLSGDTEAFF
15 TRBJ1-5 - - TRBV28 TGTGCCAGCAGCGAGTGGCAGGGTGGAATAGAGCCCCAGCATTTT CASSEWQGGIEPQHF
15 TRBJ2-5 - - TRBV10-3 TGTGCCATCAGTGTCGGACAGTCGGTCTCGGAGACCCAGTACTTC CAISVGQSVSETQYF
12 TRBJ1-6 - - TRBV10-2 TGCGCCAGCAGTGAGCCGAGGACACCCCTCCACTTT CASSEPRTPLHF
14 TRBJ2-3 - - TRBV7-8 TGTGCCAGCAGCTTGCTAGTCAGTACAGATACGCAGTATTTT CASSLLVSTDTQYF
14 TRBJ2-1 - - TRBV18 TGTGCCAGCTCACCGGGCAACAGATACAATGAGCAGTTCTTC CASSPGNRYNEQFF
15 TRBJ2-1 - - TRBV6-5 TGTGCCAGCAGTTACACCGGGGAGCCTTACAATGAGCAGTTCTTC CASSYTGEPYNEQFF
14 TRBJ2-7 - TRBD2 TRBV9 TGTGCCAGCAGCCCAAGCGGGGGCATTGGCGAGCAGTACTTC CASSPSGGIGEQYF
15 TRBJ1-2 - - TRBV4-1 TGCGCCAGCAGCCCACCGGTAGGAGGGAACTATGGCTACACCTTC CASSPPVGGNYGYTF
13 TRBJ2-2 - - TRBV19 TGTGCCAGTAGTATAGATCGGGCCGGGGAGCTGTTTTTT CASSIDRAGELFF
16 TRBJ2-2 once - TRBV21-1 TGTGCCAGCAGCGATATCCGGGACAGGGAGCCCGGGGAGCTGTTTTTT CASSDIRDREPGELFF
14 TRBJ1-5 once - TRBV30 TGTGCCTGGAGCACCAGGGTTTCCTCTCAGCCCCAGCATTTT CAWSTRVSSQPQHF
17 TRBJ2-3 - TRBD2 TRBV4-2 TGTGCCAGCAGCCAAGATCGAAGCGGGGATTACACAGATACGCAGTATTTT CASSQDRSGDYTDTQYF